This T cell receptor (beta chain) was found in a study of T cells in Graves' hyperthyroidism and ophthalmopathy. Study context: Staff took peripheral blood when the initial diagnosis was made, before any treatment began. General study results and limits: A median about 6.5 months before onset, the model predicted ophthalmopathy.

TCR beta CDR3 region amplification was performed from RNA transcripts. HTBI primers were used for first-round RT-PCR of the TCR CDR3. From the multiplex PCR reads, TCRdb called clonotypes with MiXCR, one entry per CDR3 protein. The data contain under 400,000 distinct CDR3 sequences, 15% to 20% of them singletons. In its sample, this clonotype was seen many times. The antigen is unknown. The germline V gene has CDR1 GTSNPN and CDR2 SVGIG (reference sequence). The CDR3 runs 12 residues. V lost 5 bases and J lost 8, with 13 bases in between. Sequencing was done on a sample of blood. This receptor was identified in a woman aged 45-59 years with Graves' hyperthyroidism. The chain combines TRBV30 with TRBJ2-4; D is possibly TRBD2 (5 bases). CDR3 sequence (DNA): TGTGCCTGGGGGGAGATTGGGCACATTCAGTACTTC. As protein: CAWGEIGHIQYF.